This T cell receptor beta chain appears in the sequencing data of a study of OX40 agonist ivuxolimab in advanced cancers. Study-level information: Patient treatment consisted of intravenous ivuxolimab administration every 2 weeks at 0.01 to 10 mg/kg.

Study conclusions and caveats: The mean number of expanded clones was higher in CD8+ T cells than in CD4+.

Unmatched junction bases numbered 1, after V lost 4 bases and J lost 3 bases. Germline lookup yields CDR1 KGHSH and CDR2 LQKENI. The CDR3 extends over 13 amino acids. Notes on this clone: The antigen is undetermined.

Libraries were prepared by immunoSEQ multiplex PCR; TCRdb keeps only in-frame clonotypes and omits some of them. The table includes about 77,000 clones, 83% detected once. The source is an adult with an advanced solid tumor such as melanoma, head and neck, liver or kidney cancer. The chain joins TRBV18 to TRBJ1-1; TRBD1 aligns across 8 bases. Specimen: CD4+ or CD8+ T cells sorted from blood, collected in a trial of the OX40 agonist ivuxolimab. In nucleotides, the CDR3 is TGTGCCAGCTCACTGGGACAGGACACTGAAGCTTTCTTT. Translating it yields CASSLGQDTEAFF.